These 26 T cell receptor beta chains were sequenced from one sample in a study of blood T cell repertoires in COVID-19. The data were produced by immunoSEQ multiplex PCR, yet TCRdb's version contains in-frame clones alone and is incomplete. This sample has 100,000 to 150,000 clones, with around four fifths found just once. Sequencing used peripheral blood. These receptors came from a man aged 60 to 75 with acute or convalescent COVID-19.

The J gene is TRBJ2-3, the V gene TRBV7-9; TRBD2 aligns across 8 bases. The CDR3 has 15 amino acids. CDR1 SEHNR and CDR2 FQNEAQ come from the germline V gene (reference sequence). V shed 1 base and J 3 bases; nucleotides not matched to a gene: 3. The CDR3 here is CASSLVSSGTDTQYF. The CDR3 DNA is TGTGCCAGCAGCTTAGTCTCTAGCGGGACAGATACGCAGTATTTT.

The rearrangement uses TRBV3-1 (or the pseudogene TRBV3-2) and TRBJ1-1; 10 bases are shared with TRBD1. The CDR3 loop spans 13 amino acids. V was clipped by 4 bases and J by 11 bases; unmatched bases: 7. The germline V gene encodes CDR1 LGHDT and CDR2 YNNKEL (reference sequence). The CDR3 DNA sequence: TGTGCCAGCAGCCTTGGACAGGGGGTAGGCGCTTTCTTT. Translation: CASSLGQGVGAFF.

The J gene is TRBJ1-5, the V gene TRBV6-5; TRBD1 matches 10 bases. Trimming cost V 7 bases and J 5 bases; bases outside gene matches: 2. Germline CDR1 is MNHEY and CDR2 is SVGAGI. The CDR3 contains 13 residues. Here the CDR3 reads CASKGTGDQPQHF. In nucleotides, the CDR3 is TGTGCCAGCAAGGGGACAGGGGATCAGCCCCAGCATTTT.

In this sample, this clone turned up once. The chain uses TRBV9 and TRBJ2-7, with 12 bases matching TRBD2. V lost 0 bases to trimming and J lost 4 bases; unmatched junction nucleotides: 2. Germline V gives CDR1 SGDLS, CDR2 YYNGEE. The CDR3 has 15 residues. The CDR3 region is CASSVDGTSGYEQYF. As DNA, the CDR3 is TGTGCCAGCAGCGTAGACGGGACTAGCGGGTACGAGCAGTACTTC.

The chain combines TRBV6-2 or TRBV6-3 with TRBJ1-2; 10 bases align to TRBD1. V was clipped by 2 bases and J by 2 bases; unmatched bases: 2. Germline CDR1 MNHEY, CDR2 SVGEGT. This CDR3 is 15 amino acids long. The CDR3 DNA sequence: TGTGCCAGCAGTTACGGGGACAGGGGAAACTATGGCTACACCTTC. Protein: CASSYGDRGNYGYTF.

The rearrangement uses TRBV7-2 and TRBJ1-6; the D is unclear. The CDR3 has 14 residues. V was shortened by 3 bases and J by 7 bases, with 10 bases between the two germline ends. CDR1 is SGHTA, CDR2 FQGNSA, per germline. In nucleotides, the CDR3 is TGTGCCAGCAGCTTTGACGTGGGCAATTCACCCCTCCACTTT. Protein product: CASSFDVGNSPLHF. Together with reference TRBV7-2 and TRBJ1-6, the CDR3 gives the full variable domain: GAGVSQSPSNKVTEKGKDVELRCDPISGHTALYWYRQSLGQGLEFLIYFQGNSAPDKSGLPSDRFSAERTGGSVSTLTIQRTQQEDSAVYLCASSFDVGNSPLHFGNGTRLTVT.

This clone is a singleton in its sample. J is TRBJ1-1 and V is TRBV18; 8 bases fit TRBD1. This CDR3 is built from 15 residues. CDR1 and CDR2 (germline): KGHSH, LQKENI. Trimming cost V 0 bases and J 9 bases; bases outside gene matches: 9. The CDR3 spells CASSPPTGQGGKAFF. The CDR3 DNA sequence: TGTGCCAGCTCACCACCGACAGGACAGGGTGGGAAAGCTTTCTTT.

This chain joins TRBV19 and TRBJ1-5; TRBD1 matches 7 bases. The CDR3 totals 14 residues. Per the germline V gene, CDR1 is LNHDA and CDR2 is SQIVND (reference sequence). J gave up 7 bases and V 2 bases, and 5 bases lay outside the gene matches. For the CDR3, the DNA is TGTGCCAGTAGTATACTCACAGGGGAACAGCCCCAGCATTTT. It specifies CASSILTGEQPQHF.

This chain joins TRBV2 and TRBJ1-2; the match to TRBD1 covers 7 bases. Germline V gene lookup returns CDR1 SNHLY and CDR2 FYNNEI. This CDR3 is built from 16 residues. The V segment lost 0 bases and the J segment 2 bases; nucleotides outside the gene matches: 6. The CDR3 DNA reads TGTGCCAGCAGTGAAGCGCCGGGCAGGGGGAACTATGGCTACACCTTC. This gives the protein CASSEAPGRGNYGYTF.

The rearrangement links TRBV9 to TRBJ1-1; 8 nucleotides align to TRBD1. The ends lost 3 bases at V and 4 bases at J; junction bases unmatched: 8. Germline V gene lookup returns CDR1 SGDLS and CDR2 YYNGEE. This CDR3 spans 15 amino acids. The CDR3 spells CASSGGQGVGTEAFF. The CDR3 DNA follows: TGTGCCAGCAGCGGCGGACAGGGAGTAGGCACTGAAGCTTTCTTT.

The rearrangement joins TRBV18 to TRBJ1-4; no clear D. The CDR3 is 16 residues long. CDR1 and CDR2 from the germline V gene are KGHSH and LQKENI. The V gene lost 3 bases and the J gene lost 1 base, with 12 bases spanning the gap. The CDR3 DNA is TGTGCCAGCTCACCCAGTTTGTCCCAAACTAATGAAAAACTGTTTTTT. Translation: CASSPSLSQTNEKLFF. Supplemented by reference TRBV18 and TRBJ1-4, the full variable domain reads NAGVMQNPRHLVRRRGQEARLRCSPMKGHSHVYWYRQLPEEGLKFMVYLQKENIIDESGMPKERFSAEFPKEGPSILRIQQVVRGDSAAYFCASSPSLSQTNEKLFFGSGTQLSVL.

This chain uses TRBV27 with TRBJ2-7; D is possibly TRBD2 (5 bases). V was shortened by 3 bases and J by 0 bases, with 9 bases between the two germline ends. There are 14 residues in the CDR3. Germline lookup yields CDR1 MNHEY and CDR2 SMNVEV (reference sequence). CDR3 DNA sequence: TGTGCCAGCAGTTTTGCCGGGGTCTCCTACGAGCAGTACTTC. Translated, it gives CASSFAGVSYEQYF.

CDR3 sequence: CASSFVAGTGTGELFF. In DNA form, the CDR3 reads TGTGCCAGCAGCTTCGTAGCGGGGACGGGGACCGGGGAGCTGTTTTTT. J is TRBJ2-2 and V is TRBV7-9, with 8 positions matching TRBD2. Losses at the gene ends were 3 bases for V and 5 bases for J; bases not matched to a gene: 8. Per germline, CDR1 SEHNR and CDR2 FQNEAQ (reference sequence). This CDR3 contains 16 residues.

Notes on this clone: At one of its ends the junction is not consistent with the germline gene, which may arise from a read error. The rearrangement uses TRBV5-1 and TRBJ2-1; 9 bases line up with TRBD2. Germline V gene lookup returns CDR1 SGHRS and CDR2 YFSETQ. The CDR3 spans 15 residues. The CDR3 region is CASSLGLAAYDEQFF. The CDR3 nucleotides read TGCGCCAGCAGCTTGGGACTAGCGGCCTACGATGAGCAGTTCTTC.

This chain uses TRBV11-3 with TRBJ2-7; 10 nucleotides agree with TRBD2. The length of the CDR3 is 15 residues. CDR1 and CDR2 (germline): SGHNT, YENEEA. V trimming: 5 bases; J trimming: 1 base; junction bases outside the gene matches: 5. The CDR3 protein is CASSPGLAVSYEQYF. The CDR3 DNA reads as TGTGCCAGCAGCCCCGGACTAGCGGTTTCCTACGAGCAGTACTTC.

The CDR3 sequence: CAWVTSGVHNEQFF. The CDR3 DNA is TGTGCCTGGGTAACTAGCGGGGTTCACAATGAGCAGTTCTTC. This chain uses TRBV30 with TRBJ2-1; 10 nucleotides line up with TRBD2. V lost 5 bases to trimming and J lost 5 bases; unmatched junction nucleotides: 6. The CDR3 runs to 14 residues. Germline lookup yields CDR1 GTSNPN and CDR2 SVGIG (reference sequence). Variable domain in full (rest from reference TRBV30 and TRBJ2-1): SQTIHQWPATLVQPVGSPLSLECTVEGTSNPNLYWYRQAAGRGLQLLFYSVGIGQISSEVPQNLSASRPQDRQFILSSKKLLLSDSGFYLCAWVTSGVHNEQFFGPGTRLTVL.

The V call is TRBV5-6, the J call TRBJ2-7, with D maybe TRBD1 (5 bases). Trimming stripped 0 bases from V and 5 bases from J, with 9 bases between. Germline-derived CDR1 and CDR2 are SGHDT and YYEEEE. CDR3 length equals 13 residues. The CDR3 loop is CASSLVQGHEQYF. CDR3 DNA: TGTGCCAGCAGCTTGGTCCAGGGTCACGAGCAGTACTTC. Looking up the rest from reference TRBV5-6 and TRBJ2-7 gives the full variable domain: DAGVTQSPTHLIKTRGQQVTLRCSPKSGHDTVSWYQQALGQGPQFIFQYYEEEERQRGNFPDRFSGHQFPNYSSELNVNALLLGDSALYLCASSLVQGHEQYFGPGTRLTVT.

This chain joins TRBV7-9 and TRBJ2-5; D may be TRBD2 (5 bases). Germline V gene data show CDR1 as SEHNR and CDR2 as FQNEAQ (reference sequence). The CDR3 has 13 residues. Trimming pared 5 bases from V and 7 bases from J, leaving 14 bases between. The CDR3 nucleotides read TGTGCCAGCAGCCGAGAGGAGGTGGGGACCCAGTACTTC. Translating gives CASSREEVGTQYF.

V gene TRBV7-3 combines with J gene TRBJ1-1; no clear D gene. This CDR3 comprises 13 residues. Trimming removed 1 base at V and 3 bases at J, with 6 bases between. The germline V gene encodes CDR1 SGHTA and CDR2 FQGTGA. The CDR3 reads CASSLMRDTEAFF. The DNA for the CDR3 is TGTGCCAGCAGCTTAATGCGTGACACTGAAGCTTTCTTT.

This clone has only a few counts. The chain has TRBV5-1 and TRBJ1-5; D not certain. Germline V lookup: CDR1 SGHRS, CDR2 YFSETQ. V gave up 0 bases and J gave up 3 bases, with 7 bases separating them. CDR3 length: 14 amino acids. The CDR3 bases are TGCGCCAGCAGCTTGGATGGAGACAATCAGCCCCAGCATTTT. It is translated as CASSLDGDNQPQHF.

This chain uses TRBV4-1 with TRBJ2-1, with 11 bases matching TRBD2. Germline assignment: CDR1 MGHRA and CDR2 YSYEKL. The CDR3 covers 15 residues. The ends lost 6 bases at V and 4 bases at J; junction bases unmatched: 5. The CDR3 DNA sequence: TGCGCCAGCAGTATTACTAGCGGGGGATACAATGAGCAGTTCTTC. This encodes CASSITSGGYNEQFF.

This clone was observed many times. The chain carries TRBV11-2 and TRBJ1-2, with D perhaps matching TRBD1 (5 bases). This CDR3 is built from 14 residues. Germline V gene lookup returns CDR1 SGHAT and CDR2 FQNNGV. Trimming cost V 0 bases and J 6 bases, with 11 bases left between them. The CDR3 DNA reads TGTGCCAGCAGCTTAGATGTCAGGGCTGATGGCTACACCTTC. Its protein is CASSLDVRADGYTF. The full variable domain, completed using reference TRBV11-2 and TRBJ1-2, is EAGVAQSPRYKIIEKRQSVAFWCNPISGHATLYWYQQILGQGPKLLIQFQNNGVVDDSQLPKDRFSAERLKGVDSTLKIQPAKLEDSAVYLCASSLDVRADGYTFGSGTRLTVV.

This clone was counted between two and nine times. This chain uses TRBV29-1 with TRBJ2-7; possibly TRBD2 for D (6 bases). There are 12 residues in the CDR3. Germline V gene lookup returns CDR1 SQVTM and CDR2 ANQGSEA. Trimming removed 7 bases from V and 3 bases from J, with 13 bases in between. CDR3 residues: CSARDGGYEQYF. The CDR3 DNA follows: TGCAGCGCCCGGGACGGGGGCTACGAGCAGTACTTC.

The chain links TRBV6-7 to TRBJ2-3; 9 bases fit TRBD2. TRBV6-7 is an ORF; its function is uncertain. Trimming removed 1 base from V and 7 bases from J; junction bases left unmatched: 6. CDR3 length: 15 amino acids. In DNA form, the CDR3 reads TGTGCCAGCAGTTACTGGCGGGAGGGCCTACATACGCAGTATTTT. Amino acid sequence: CASSYWREGLHTQYF.

The genes are TRBV7-9 and TRBJ2-1; 10 bases match TRBD2. The CDR3 is made up of 15 amino acids. With 3 bases clipped from V and 7 bases from J, the junction kept 6 bases outside the gene matches. Per the germline V gene, CDR1 is SEHNR and CDR2 is FQNEAQ (reference sequence). Here the CDR3 DNA reads TGTGCCAGCAGCTTCGAGGTAGCGGGAGGAAATGAGCAGTTCTTC. It codes for CASSFEVAGGNEQFF.

The J gene is TRBJ2-3, the V gene TRBV14; tentative D call: TRBD2 (6 bases). The V end lost 4 bases, the J end lost 1 base, and 9 bases lay between the germline ends. CDR1 and CDR2 (germline): SGHDN, FVKESK. The CDR3 length is 14 residues. The CDR3 coding sequence is TGTGCCAGCAGCCGGACGGGGGGCACAGATACGCAGTATTTT. Translated: CASSRTGGTDTQYF.